A single sample gave rise to the 14 T cell receptor beta chains below, sequenced in a study of T cells in Graves' hyperthyroidism and ophthalmopathy. Amplification targeted TCR beta CDR3 regions from RNA transcripts. RT-PCR in the first round (using the HTBI primer set) targeted the TCR CDR3. One entry per CDR3 protein results from TCRdb running MiXCR on the multiplex PCR reads. This sample has around 350,000 distinct CDR3 sequences, with 13% found just once. The material sequenced was blood. The receptors stem from a woman aged 18-29 years with Graves' hyperthyroidism.

J is TRBJ1-5 and V is TRBV20-1; 11 nucleotides match TRBD1. J gave up 6 bases and V 6 bases, and 10 bases lay outside the gene matches. This CDR3 is 15 amino acids long. Looked up from germline, CDR1 is DFQATT and CDR2 is SNEGSKA (reference sequence). The DNA for the CDR3 is TGCAGTGCACCTGGACAGGGGGCAAGGGGTCAGCCCCAGCATTTT. Protein product: CSAPGQGARGQPQHF.

The chain combines TRBV2 with TRBJ2-3, with unresolved D. This CDR3 is built from 14 residues. Germline assignment: CDR1 SNHLY and CDR2 FYNNEI. Trimming pared 5 bases from V and 1 base from J, leaving 10 bases between. In nucleotides, the CDR3 is TGTGCCAGCAGTTCTCTAGATGGCACAGATACGCAGTATTTT. This encodes CASSSLDGTDTQYF.

This clonotype was observed a handful of times. J is TRBJ2-1 and V is TRBV10-3; D gene unclear. Deletions cut 0 bases from V and 6 bases from J, with 12 bases between. Germline V gene sequence: CDR1 ENHRY, CDR2 SYGVKD. The CDR3 sequence is 15 residues long. As DNA, the CDR3 is TGTGCCATCAGTGAGTCGGCCCCCGCGGTCAATGAGCAGTTCTTC. It specifies CAISESAPAVNEQFF.

This clonotype came up a few times. A read error may explain this, as a much larger clone is one base away. Here the CDR3 omits its conserved ending phenylalanine or tryptophan, so a read error is the likely source. This chain connects TRBV27 to TRBJ1-2, with D possibly TRBD1 on 6 matching bases. CDR1 is MNHEY and CDR2 is SMNVEV in the germline V gene (reference sequence). The length of the CDR3 is 14 residues. Trimming removed 2 bases from V and 2 bases from J, with 9 bases in between. The CDR3 DNA is TGTGCCAGCAGTTTAGGGGGGGGCAACTATGGCTACACCCTC. It translates to CASSLGGGNYGYTL.

This clonotype was counted a few times. This chain joins TRBV15 and TRBJ1-1, with D perhaps matching TRBD1 (6 bases). Germline assignment: CDR1 LNHNV and CDR2 YYDKDF (reference sequence). Trimming removed 5 bases from V and 5 bases from J, with 12 bases in between. The CDR3 totals 13 residues. CDR3 nucleotides: TGTGCCACCAGCCCAAGGAGGGGGACTGAAGCTTTCTTT. This translates into CATSPRRGTEAFF.

The CDR3 DNA reads TGCAGTGCTAGTGGGGCCTTCTCCTACAATGAGCAGTTCTTC. Protein product: CSASGAFSYNEQFF. This chain uses TRBV20-1 with TRBJ2-1; D perhaps matches TRBD1 (5 bases). Trimming removed 3 bases at V and 0 bases at J, with 9 bases between. The CDR3 loop spans 14 amino acids. Germline CDR1 is DFQATT and CDR2 is SNEGSKA (reference sequence).

The table lists this clonotype with many counts. The chain has TRBV29-1 and TRBJ2-1, with 11 bases identical to TRBD2. The CDR3 contains 14 residues. CDR1 and CDR2 from the germline V gene are SQVTM and ANQGSEA. The V gene end was trimmed by 6 bases and the J gene end by 4 bases; junction bases not matched to a gene: 5. The CDR3 DNA reads as TGCAGCGTCAAGACTAGCGGGATTTACAATGAGCAGTTCTTC. This sequence encodes CSVKTSGIYNEQFF.

This clonotype came up many times. The rearrangement joins TRBV6-5 to TRBJ1-5; D unresolved. Trimming removed 4 bases from V and 1 base from J, with 23 bases in between. CDR3 size: 19 residues. Germline CDR1 is MNHEY and CDR2 is SVGAGI. CDR3 nucleotide sequence: TGTGCCAGCAGTTTCTCGGATCCCTACAAAGCGCGGAGCAATCAGCCCCAGCATTTT. Translated: CASSFSDPYKARSNQPQHF.

This chain links TRBV24-1 with TRBJ2-7; TRBD2 matches 7 bases. The germline V gene has CDR1 KGHDR and CDR2 SFDVKD. Trimming at V came to 3 bases and at J to 1 base, leaving 11 bases not matched to a gene. The CDR3 runs to 17 residues. CDR3 nucleotide sequence: TGTGCCACCAGTGATCAGACCGGGGCTAGCGGATCCTACGAGCAGTACTTC. This encodes CATSDQTGASGSYEQYF.

This clonotype was observed at least ten times. The chain couples TRBV20-1 to TRBJ1-5; 7 bases agree with TRBD1. V was pared by 4 bases and J by 8 bases, with 11 bases of the junction left unmatched. Germline CDR1 DFQATT, CDR2 SNEGSKA (reference sequence). This CDR3 has 14 amino acids. The CDR3: CSATYGTAPKPQHF. Here the CDR3 DNA reads TGCAGTGCTACCTACGGGACAGCCCCTAAGCCCCAGCATTTT.

This clonotype was counted a single time. The chain uses TRBV6-5 and TRBJ1-5; D not certain. CDR3 length: 13 residues. V was trimmed by 2 bases and J by 7 bases, leaving 9 bases between them. Germline V gene sequence: CDR1 MNHEY, CDR2 SVGAGI. The CDR3 reads CASSYEGNQPQHF. In nucleotides, the CDR3 is TGTGCCAGCAGTTACGAAGGGAACCAGCCCCAGCATTTT.

In this sample, this clonotype turned up many times. The chain uses TRBV18 and TRBJ2-1; the match to TRBD1 covers 11 bases. This CDR3 region has 14 residues. The V and J ends lost 3 bases and 12 bases, in that order; junction bases with no gene match: 7. Germline CDR1 and CDR2: KGHSH and LQKENI. Written as DNA, the CDR3 is TGTGCCAGCTCACCCGGACAGGGGGCCCAAGGGCAGTTCTTC. Its protein is CASSPGQGAQGQFF.

In its sample, this clonotype was seen many times. The chain employs TRBV9 and TRBJ2-7; no definite D call. V shed 0 bases and J shed 4 bases, with 8 bases lying between them. CDR1 and CDR2 from the germline V gene are SGDLS and YYNGEE. This CDR3 is 13 amino acids long. The CDR3 is CASSVDRGYEQYF. In DNA form, the CDR3 reads TGTGCCAGCAGCGTAGATCGTGGGTACGAGCAGTACTTC.

This clonotype was detected ten times or more. The genes are TRBV28 and TRBJ1-1; D gene unclear. V dropped 3 bases and J dropped 3 bases, with 17 bases sitting between them. The CDR3 consists of 16 residues. Germline lookup yields CDR1 MDHEN and CDR2 SYDVKM. CDR3 DNA sequence: TGTGCCAGCAGTTTCGGCCGGGAAGAATCTGACACTGAAGCTTTCTTT. It translates to CASSFGREESDTEAFF.